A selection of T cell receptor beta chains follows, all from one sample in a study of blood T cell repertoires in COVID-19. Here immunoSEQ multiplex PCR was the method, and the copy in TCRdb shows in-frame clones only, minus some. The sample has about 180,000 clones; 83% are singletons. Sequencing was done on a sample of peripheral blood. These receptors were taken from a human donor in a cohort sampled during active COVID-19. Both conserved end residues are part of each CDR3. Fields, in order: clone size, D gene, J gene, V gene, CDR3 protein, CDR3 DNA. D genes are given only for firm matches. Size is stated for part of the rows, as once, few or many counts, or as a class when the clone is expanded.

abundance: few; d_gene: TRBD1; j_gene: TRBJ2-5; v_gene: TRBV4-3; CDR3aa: CASSPTQGLTQYF; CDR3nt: TGCGCCAGCAGCCCCACACAGGGGCTGACCCAGTACTTC
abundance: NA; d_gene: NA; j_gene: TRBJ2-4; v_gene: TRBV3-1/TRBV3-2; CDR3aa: CASSQDHRGVQYF; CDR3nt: TGTGCCAGCAGCCAAGATCATCGAGGCGTTCAGTACTTC
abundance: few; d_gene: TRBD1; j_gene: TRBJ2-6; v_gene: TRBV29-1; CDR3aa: CSVEGTGVFGANVLTF; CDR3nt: TGCAGCGTTGAAGGGACAGGGGTTTTTGGGGCCAACGTCCTGACTTTC
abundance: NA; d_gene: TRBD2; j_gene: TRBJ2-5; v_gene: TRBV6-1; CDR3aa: CASSEAWQGGGRKETQYF; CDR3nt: TGTGCCAGCAGTGAAGCATGGCAGGGCGGCGGGAGAAAAGAGACCCAGTACTTC
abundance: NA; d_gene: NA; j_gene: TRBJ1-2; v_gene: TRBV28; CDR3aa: CASANRGIIYGYTF; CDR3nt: TGTGCCAGCGCCAATAGGGGAATAATCTATGGCTACACCTTC
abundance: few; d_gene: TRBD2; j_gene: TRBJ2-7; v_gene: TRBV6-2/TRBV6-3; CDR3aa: CASSYSLAGGKVEQYF; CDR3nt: TGTGCCAGCAGTTACTCCCTAGCGGGAGGAAAGGTCGAGCAGTACTTC
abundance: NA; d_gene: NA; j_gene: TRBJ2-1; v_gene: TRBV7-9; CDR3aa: CASSGGLVSYNEQFF; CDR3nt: TGTGCCAGCAGCGGCGGTCTAGTGTCCTACAATGAGCAGTTCTTC
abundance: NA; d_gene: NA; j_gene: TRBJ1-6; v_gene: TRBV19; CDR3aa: CASSIAQVRNSPLHF; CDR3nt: TGTGCCAGTAGTATAGCCCAGGTTAGGAATTCACCCCTCCACTTT
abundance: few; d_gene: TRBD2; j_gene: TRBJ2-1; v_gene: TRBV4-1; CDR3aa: CASSQDFGQGSLAGVQEQFF; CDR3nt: TGCGCCAGCAGCCAAGATTTCGGACAGGGATCACTAGCGGGAGTTCAAGAGCAGTTCTTC
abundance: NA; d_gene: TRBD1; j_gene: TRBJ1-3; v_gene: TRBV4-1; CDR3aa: CASSQEPGQGTGNTIYF; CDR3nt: TGCGCCAGCAGCCAAGAGCCGGGACAGGGAACTGGAAACACCATATATTTT
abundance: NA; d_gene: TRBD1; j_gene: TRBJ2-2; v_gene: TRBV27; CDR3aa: CASSSRTGSNTGELFF; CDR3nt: TGTGCCAGCAGTTCCCGGACAGGATCGAACACCGGGGAGCTGTTTTTT
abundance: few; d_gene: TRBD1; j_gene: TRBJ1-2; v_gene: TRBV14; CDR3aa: CASSPTGGSSTF; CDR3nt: TGTGCCAGCAGCCCGACAGGGGGCAGTTCCACCTTC
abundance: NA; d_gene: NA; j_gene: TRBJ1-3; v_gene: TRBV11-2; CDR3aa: CASSWGPGGGNTIYF; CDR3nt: TGTGCCAGCAGCTGGGGCCCGGGAGGTGGAAACACCATATATTTT
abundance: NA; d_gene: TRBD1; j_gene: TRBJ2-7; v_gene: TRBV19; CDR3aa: CASSAPGQSSSYEQYF; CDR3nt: TGTGCCAGTAGTGCCCCGGGACAGTCGAGCTCCTACGAGCAGTACTTC
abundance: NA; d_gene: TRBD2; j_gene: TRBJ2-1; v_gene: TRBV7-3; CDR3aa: CASSATSGNYNEQFF; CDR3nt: TGTGCCAGCAGCGCCACTAGCGGGAACTACAATGAGCAGTTCTTC
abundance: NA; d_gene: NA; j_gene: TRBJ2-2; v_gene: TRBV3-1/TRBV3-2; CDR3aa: CASSDTGHTGELFF; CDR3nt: TGTGCCAGCAGCGACACAGGGCACACCGGGGAGCTGTTTTTT
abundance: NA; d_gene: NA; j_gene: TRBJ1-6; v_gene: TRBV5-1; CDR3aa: CASSLAGGASSPLHF; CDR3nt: TGCGCCAGCAGCTTGGCCGGGGGGGCGAGTTCACCCCTCCACTTT
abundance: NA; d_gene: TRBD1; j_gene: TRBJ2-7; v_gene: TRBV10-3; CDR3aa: CAISVGTGNDEQYF; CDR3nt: TGTGCCATCAGTGTGGGGACAGGGAACGACGAGCAGTACTTC